Ten or more counts support the clone carrying this TCR beta chain. The data derive from a study of T cells after yellow fever vaccination. Findings of the study overall: Shared CD4/CD8 clonotypes were a small share, likely from convergent recombination. Most clones from primary vaccination resurfaced after the booster (nearly 97% CD4, over 75% CD8).

There are 13 residues in the CDR3. CDR1 SQVTM and CDR2 ANQGSEA come from the germline V gene. V lost 7 bases, J lost 0 bases, and 12 bases lay in between. Synthesis of TCR cDNA relied on 5'RACE template switching, which attached a universal primer site and UMIs. TCRdb re-called the 5' RACE reads through MiXCR, storing one row per CDR3 protein. The sample yields 30,000 or so distinct CDR3 sequences, approximately 6.6% seen once. The chain has TRBV29-1 and TRBJ1-1, with D hard to call. The clonotype was recovered from a man between 18 and 29 years old who received the YFV17D yellow fever vaccine. Sequencing was performed on PBMCs, either bulk or a sorted T-cell subset (CD4+, CD8+, memory, or dextramer-sorted; not recorded which), taken on the day of the first yellow fever vaccination. CDR3 nucleotides: TGCAGCGCGGAAGACGGGATGAACACTGAAGCTTTCTTT. This gives the protein CSAEDGMNTEAFF.